A single T cell receptor (beta chain) is shown here with its context. Its specificity is unknown. The sample is drawn from a study of T cell repertoires in cytomegalovirus infection. Study details: Matching HLA type and CMV infection were both indicated by public TCR beta signatures.

The CDR3 has 16 residues. With 3 bases removed from V and 2 bases from J, the gap between germline ends came to 15 bases. Germline CDR1 and CDR2: SNHLY and FYNNEI. TCRdb re-derived calls from the reads in MiXCR, one entry per CDR3 protein. The sample lists fewer than 1,000,000 distinct CDR3 sequences, roughly 30% occurring once. V gene TRBV2 combines with J gene TRBJ2-3; either TRBD1 or TRBD2 may supply D (5 bases each). This clonotype was sampled from a human donor in good health (CMV status not recorded). Some clones in this sample may be carry-over from other donors' samples. The input for sequencing was cultured CD8+ T cells from PBMCs, taken from culture after CMV antigen stimulation. The CDR3 loop is CASSDGSAGTTDTQYF. The CDR3 DNA reads as TGTGCCAGCAGTGATGGAAGCGCAGGGACCACAGATACGCAGTATTTT.